The T cell receptor (beta chain) described here comes from a study of blood T cell repertoires in COVID-19 (dated by TCRdb to the early 2020s). Broadly, across the study: Collaborator samples came from the United States, Italy and Spain and covered acute and convalescent phases of COVID-19. The prospective study material was composed of cDNA or gDNA derived from T cells, B-cell-depleted T cells, or PBMCs. The sample metadata nearly always contained a de-identified subject ID, COVID-19 status, age in years and sex. The dataset comprised deeply sampled blood TCRbeta repertoires from subjects exposed to, actively infected with, or recovered from COVID-19. The repertoires were made available in a free public database intended to serve as a resource for research on the immune response to SARS-CoV-2. HLA class I and class II types, where available, came from metadata supplied by the sample provider rather than from assay-based typing. Samples were obtained from the ongoing ImmuneRACE study (first 160 participants) and from about 1,300 subjects provided by 6 global collaborators. Broader findings and caveats from the paper: The amount of clinical and demographic metadata varied by source and participant and was provided uncurated.

From the cysteine up to the phenylalanine, the CDR3 has a length of 12 residues. This entry keeps only the CDR3 DNA: 36 bases, framed from base 1. Looking up the germline V gene yields CDR1 SGHVS and CDR2 FNYEAQ. At the junction V is shortened by 4 bases and J by 0 bases, with 4 bases in between. For this clone: It lacks a known antigen. No much larger clone exists at a distance of one base, and base qualities are not known.

Whole blood was collected in K2EDTA tubes by collaborating institutions according to the institutions' own protocols. Collaborator samples were shipped for TCRbeta analysis as frozen whole blood, isolated PBMCs, or DNA extracted from either sample type. The immunoSEQ Assay, a bias-controlled multiplex PCR, was used to amplify TCRbeta CDR3 regions from genomic DNA. The authors' pipeline ran thus. The number of nucleated cells in each sample was estimated from the amplification of reference gene primers within the assay. To quantify the absolute abundance of each unique TCRbeta CDR3 rearrangement, sequence reads were collapsed and filtered. For each sample, productive Simpson clonality was calculated as the square root of Simpson's diversity index over productive rearrangements. Sourced from immuneACCESS, this table was stored by TCRdb with only in-frame sequences that have V and J called. A share of the clones is absent; for the studies checked, an unresolved V gene accounts for under half, and the remainder has no known explanation. The DNA was the basis for D and trimming; V, J and clone size are from that table. Within this sample are around 270,000 clones, with approximately 86% of them counted one time only. The ten largest clones represent about 2% of the sample.

The receptor comes from a man younger than 40 with active or convalescent COVID-19. The V gene is TRBV7-6 and the J gene is TRBJ2-7; no D gene call is confident. The specimen was peripheral blood. The nucleotide sequence reads as follows: TGTGCCAGCAGCTCCAACTCCTACGAGCAGTACTTC. Its amino acids are CASSSNSYEQYF.